This T cell receptor (beta chain) was sequenced in a study of blood T cell repertoires in COVID-19. Across the whole study: Samples came from the United States, Italy and Spain, spanning acute and convalescent COVID-19.

CDR1 and CDR2 from the germline V gene are SGHAT and FQNNGV. The junction had 3 bases not matched to a gene; V was cut back by 1 base and J by 8 bases. The CDR3 extends over 13 amino acids. Data came from immunoSEQ multiplex PCR; TCRdb stores just in-frame clones and leaves some out. The sample holds around 120,000 clones, 87% seen once. The sequenced sample consisted of peripheral blood. The rearrangement joins TRBV11-2 to TRBJ1-2, with TRBD1 identical over 8 bases. The sequence came from a human donor in a cohort sampled during active COVID-19. In DNA, the CDR3 is TGTGCCAGCAGCTTAGCAGGGGGCGGAGGCTACACCTTC. Its protein is CASSLAGGGGYTF.